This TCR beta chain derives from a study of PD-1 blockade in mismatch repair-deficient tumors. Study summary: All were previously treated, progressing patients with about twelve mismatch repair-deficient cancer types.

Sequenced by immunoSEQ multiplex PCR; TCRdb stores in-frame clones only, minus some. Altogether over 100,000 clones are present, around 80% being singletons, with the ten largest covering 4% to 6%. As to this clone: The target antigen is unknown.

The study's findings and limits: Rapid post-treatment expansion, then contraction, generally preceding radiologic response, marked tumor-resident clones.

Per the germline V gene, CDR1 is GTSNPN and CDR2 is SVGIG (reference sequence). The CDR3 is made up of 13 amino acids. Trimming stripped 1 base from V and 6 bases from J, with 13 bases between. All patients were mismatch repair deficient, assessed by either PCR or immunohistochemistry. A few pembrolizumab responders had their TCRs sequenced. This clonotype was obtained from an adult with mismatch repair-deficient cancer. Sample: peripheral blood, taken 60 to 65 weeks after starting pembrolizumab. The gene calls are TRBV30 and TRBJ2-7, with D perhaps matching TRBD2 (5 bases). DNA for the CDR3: TGTGCCTGGAGTGGAGGGAGTGGGCGCGAGCAGTACTTC. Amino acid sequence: CAWSGGSGREQYF.